This TCR beta chain emerged from a study of cytomegalovirus exposure and HLA in healthy donors. Germline V gene sequence: CDR1 ENHRY, CDR2 SYGVKD. The CDR3 is 15 residues long. V was trimmed by 7 bases and J by 0 bases, leaving 13 bases between them. Use of 60 Vbeta and 13 Jbeta primers characterized the PCR. Clones were sequenced by immunoSEQ multiplex PCR, and TCRdb holds only the in-frame ones, with some missing. The sample shows 90,000 to 120,000 clones, around 62% of them seen only once. Material for sequencing was PBMCs. The V call is TRBV10-3, the J call TRBJ1-3; D gene ambiguous. The TCR comes from a man aged 25-45 years in good health and CMV-seropositive. As DNA, the CDR3 is TGTGCCATCACCCCGGTCGCAACCTCTGGAAACACCATATATTTT. Amino acids: CAITPVATSGNTIYF.